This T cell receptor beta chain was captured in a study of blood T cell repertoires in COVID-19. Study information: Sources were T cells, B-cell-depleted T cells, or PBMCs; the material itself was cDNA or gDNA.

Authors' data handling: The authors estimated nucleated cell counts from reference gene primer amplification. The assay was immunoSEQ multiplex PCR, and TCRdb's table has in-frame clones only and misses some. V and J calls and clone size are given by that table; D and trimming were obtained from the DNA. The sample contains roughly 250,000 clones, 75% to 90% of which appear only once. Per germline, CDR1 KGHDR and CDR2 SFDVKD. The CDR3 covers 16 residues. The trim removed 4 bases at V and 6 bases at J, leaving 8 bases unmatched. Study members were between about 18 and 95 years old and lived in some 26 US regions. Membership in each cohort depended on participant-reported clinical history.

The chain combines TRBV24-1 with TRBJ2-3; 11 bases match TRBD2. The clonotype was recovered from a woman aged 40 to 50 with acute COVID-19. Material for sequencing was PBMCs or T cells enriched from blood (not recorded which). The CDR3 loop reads CATSDISGRASDTQYF. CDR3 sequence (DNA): TGTGCCACCAGTGACATTAGCGGGAGGGCCTCGGATACGCAGTATTTT.